The 20 T cell receptor beta chains below were found in one sample sequenced in a study of T cell responses to AZD1222 COVID-19 vaccine. Sequenced by immunoSEQ multiplex PCR; TCRdb stores in-frame clones only, minus some. The sample has under 170,000 clones, 75% to 95% seen once. Sequenced here: peripheral blood, sampled 28 days after the second AZD1222 dose. The source is an adult who received the AZD1222 COVID-19 vaccine.

The J gene is TRBJ2-5, the V gene TRBV5-6, with D maybe TRBD1 (6 bases). Germline CDR1 is SGHDT and CDR2 is YYEEEE. This CDR3 has 14 amino acids. Trimming left V 1 base short and J 3 bases short, with 10 bases between. The CDR3 loop reads CASSLTGWKETQYF. As DNA, the CDR3 is TGTGCCAGCAGCTTGACAGGGTGGAAAGAGACCCAGTACTTC.

The chain couples TRBV27 to TRBJ2-7, with D perhaps matching TRBD2 (6 bases). This CDR3 is built from 11 residues. The V and J ends lost 6 bases and 4 bases respectively, with 7 bases between them. Germline values: CDR1 MNHEY, CDR2 SMNVEV (reference sequence). The CDR3 loop is CASREGYEQYF. The CDR3, as DNA: TGTGCCAGCAGGGAGGGTTACGAGCAGTACTTC.

This sequence joins TRBV3-1 (or the pseudogene TRBV3-2) and TRBJ2-2, with 9 bases matching TRBD2. This CDR3 comprises 16 residues. Germline V lookup: CDR1 LGHDT, CDR2 YNNKEL (reference sequence). The V gene end was trimmed by 5 bases and the J gene end by 1 base; junction bases not matched to a gene: 5. Written as DNA, the CDR3 is TGTGCCAGCAGCTCGGCGGGAGGGGGGAACACCGGGGAGCTGTTTTTT. Translation: CASSSAGGGNTGELFF.

The chain joins TRBV5-6 to TRBJ2-7; D gene ambiguous. This CDR3 is built from 11 residues. The germline CDR1 and CDR2 sequences are SGHDT and YYEEEE. Between the trimmed V and J ends, which lost 5 bases and 4 bases, there was a span of 7 bases. CDR3 protein: CASRFGYEQYF. The CDR3 coding sequence is TGTGCCAGCAGGTTCGGGTACGAGCAGTACTTC.

The chain combines TRBV18 with TRBJ1-2; 7 bases map to TRBD1. CDR1 is KGHSH, CDR2 LQKENI, per germline. Trimming removed 6 bases from V and 3 bases from J; junction bases left unmatched: 22. CDR3 length: 19 residues. DNA of the CDR3: TGTGCCAGCTCCTACATGGGCCCTGGGGGGACAGACATCGACTATGGCTACACCTTC. This codes for CASSYMGPGGTDIDYGYTF.

V usage is TRBV5-4 and J usage is TRBJ1-2; TRBD1 agrees at 12 bases. The CDR3 extends over 15 amino acids. V was pared by 4 bases and J by 6 bases, with 7 bases of the junction left unmatched. Germline CDR1 is SGHNT and CDR2 is YYREEE (reference sequence). CDR3 in amino acids: CASSPGTGGEHGYTF. In nucleotides, the CDR3 is TGTGCCAGCAGCCCCGGGACAGGGGGCGAGCATGGCTACACCTTC.

This chain connects TRBV29-1 to TRBJ1-1; D gene ambiguous. Germline CDR1 reads SQVTM; CDR2 reads ANQGSEA. There are 11 residues in the CDR3. The V end was cut by 1 base, the J end by 5 bases, with 5 bases between. Here the CDR3 DNA reads TGCAGCGTTGAAGGACAAACTGAAGCTTTCTTT. The encoded protein is CSVEGQTEAFF.

V and J are TRBV7-9 and TRBJ2-2; 7 bases align to TRBD1. Germline CDR1 is SEHNR and CDR2 is FQNEAQ (reference sequence). The junction had 10 bases not matched to a gene; V was cut back by 3 bases and J by 6 bases. CDR3 length equals 16 residues. The CDR3 DNA follows: TGTGCCAGCAGCTTCCCGGCAGGGGGAGCGTCCGGGGAGCTGTTTTTT. Amino acid sequence: CASSFPAGGASGELFF.

The rearrangement uses TRBV3-1 (or the pseudogene TRBV3-2) and TRBJ2-5, with TRBD2 matching over 13 bases. After removal of 7 bases from V and 2 bases from J, the junction contained 13 bases not matched to a gene. Germline V CDR1 and CDR2: LGHDT, YNNKEL (reference sequence). This CDR3 has 18 amino acids. The CDR3 DNA is TGTGCCAGCACCACCTTGACTAGCGGGAGGATAGGGCAAGAGACCCAGTACTTC. Its protein product is CASTTLTSGRIGQETQYF.

The chain links TRBV15 to TRBJ1-4, with TRBD1 identical over 9 bases. The V gene end was trimmed by 0 bases and the J gene end by 8 bases; junction bases not matched to a gene: 4. CDR1 and CDR2 (germline): LNHNV, YYDKDF (reference sequence). The CDR3 runs 15 residues. The DNA of the CDR3 is TGTGCCACCAGCAGAGATCTGACAGGGGGAGAAAAACTGTTTTTT. This encodes CATSRDLTGGEKLFF.

The CDR3 nucleotides are TGTGCCAGCAAGCCCGACGGAAAAGGGGCTGGCTACACCTTC. Translation: CASKPDGKGAGYTF. The V gene is TRBV11-2, the J gene TRBJ1-2; tentative D call: TRBD1 (5 bases). The ends were cut back, 7 bases at V and 7 bases at J, with 19 bases in the middle. The germline V gene encodes CDR1 SGHAT and CDR2 FQNNGV. The CDR3 has 14 amino acids.

The chain links TRBV18 to TRBJ1-1; unclear D gene. V lost 2 bases, J lost 2 bases, and 6 bases lay in between. The germline V gene encodes CDR1 KGHSH and CDR2 LQKENI. The CDR3 consists of 13 residues. This chain's CDR3 is CASSPTANTEAFF. CDR3 DNA sequence: TGTGCCAGCTCACCAACGGCAAACACTGAAGCTTTCTTT.

This chain connects TRBV6-5 to TRBJ1-1; TRBD1 is a possible D gene (6 bases). V was trimmed by 8 bases and J by 7 bases, leaving 17 bases between them. The CDR3 runs 13 residues. The germline V gene has CDR1 MNHEY and CDR2 SVGAGI. DNA of the CDR3: TGTGCCAGCGCCGAGACAGGATATGTTGAAGCTTTCTTT. Amino acid sequence: CASAETGYVEAFF.

V usage is TRBV20-1 and J usage is TRBJ2-3; D is undetermined. From germline, CDR1 is DFQATT and CDR2 SNEGSKA (reference sequence). V lost 3 bases to trimming and J lost 5 bases, with 15 bases between them. The CDR3 totals 14 residues. The CDR3, as DNA: TGCAGTGCTAGTTTCAGTCCCGTAGTAGATACGCAGTATTTT. Residues: CSASFSPVVDTQYF.

V and J are TRBV4-2 and TRBJ1-2, with 9 bases that match TRBD1. This CDR3 is built from 16 residues. Germline V CDR1 and CDR2: LGHNA, YNFKEQ. The J segment lost 2 bases and the V segment lost 1 base, leaving 5 bases of the junction unmatched. The CDR3 DNA reads TGTGCCAGCAGCCAAGCCATACAGGGGGCGAACTATGGCTACACCTTC. This encodes CASSQAIQGANYGYTF.

The J gene is TRBJ1-2, the V gene TRBV5-1; 9 bases line up with TRBD1. Looked up from germline, CDR1 is SGHRS and CDR2 is YFSETQ. V was pared by 4 bases and J by 7 bases, with 8 bases of the junction left unmatched. This CDR3 region has 14 residues. The CDR3 reads CASSPGQGTSGYTF. The CDR3, as DNA: TGCGCCAGCAGCCCCGGACAGGGGACTTCTGGCTACACCTTC.

This rearrangement joins TRBV12-3 or TRBV12-4 to TRBJ1-4; D remains unclear. Trimming pared 6 bases from V and 8 bases from J, leaving 13 bases between. CDR3 size: 13 residues. The CDR3 loop is CASSFGVGEKLFF. DNA for the CDR3: TGTGCCAGCAGCTTCGGGGTCGGAGAAAAACTGTTTTTT.

The V call is TRBV12-5, the J call TRBJ2-1; unclear D gene. The CDR3 sequence is 15 residues long. Germline V gives CDR1 LGHNT, CDR2 FRNRAP. The V end lost 3 bases, the J end lost 9 bases, and 18 bases lay between the germline ends. CDR3 region: CASGFSSVVKGEQFF. The CDR3 DNA is TGTGCTAGTGGTTTTTCCTCGGTCGTGAAGGGTGAGCAGTTCTTC.

The chain couples TRBV27 to TRBJ2-1, with D unresolved. Germline-derived CDR1 and CDR2 are MNHEY and SMNVEV (reference sequence). With 3 bases removed from V and 8 bases from J, the gap between germline ends came to 17 bases. The length of the CDR3 is 15 residues. CDR3 nucleotides: TGTGCCAGCAGTTTGGCTGATAGTGGGCCCTATGAGCAGTTCTTC. Amino acids: CASSLADSGPYEQFF.

The V and J genes are TRBV12-5 and TRBJ1-5; tentative D call: TRBD1 (6 bases). CDR1 and CDR2 from the germline V gene are LGHNT and FRNRAP. The V and J ends lost 5 bases and 4 bases respectively, with 12 bases between them. CDR3 size: 14 residues. The CDR3 DNA reads as TGTGCTAGTGGTGCCGGACAGTCAAATCAGCCCCAGCATTTT. Translation: CASGAGQSNQPQHF. Drawing the rest from reference TRBV12-5 and TRBJ1-5, the complete variable domain is DARVTQTPRHKVTEMGQEVTMRCQPILGHNTVFWYRQTMMQGLELLAYFRNRAPLDDSGMPKDRFSAEMPDATLATLKIQPSEPRDSAVYFCASGAGQSNQPQHFGDGTRLSIL.